A selection of T cell receptor beta chains follows, all from one sample in a study of Ad26.COV2.S vaccination and SARS-CoV-2 variants. The data were produced by immunoSEQ multiplex PCR, yet TCRdb's version contains in-frame clones alone and is incomplete. Here the sample spans hundreds of thousands of clones, 90% to 95% being singletons. The sample consisted of peripheral blood, taken after recovery from COVID-19. These receptors were obtained from a human donor who had recovered from COVID-19. The CDR3 runs from the conserved cysteine through the conserved F or W. A D gene is named only where the DNA matches it firmly. The listing skips clone size in some rows; elsewhere it reads once, few, many or a size class.

size	D	J	V	CDR3	DNA
NA	TRBD1	TRBJ1-1	TRBV19	CGTGAPEAFF	TGTGGCACAGGGGCACCTGAAGCTTTCTTT
NA	NA	TRBJ2-3	TRBV27	CASSLSRGGPASTDTQYF	TGTGCCAGCAGTTTATCGAGGGGAGGTCCTGCTAGCACAGATACGCAGTATTTT
NA	TRBD1	TRBJ2-7	TRBV27	CASSTDRAGEQYF	TGTGCCAGCAGTACGGACAGGGCCGGGGAGCAGTACTTC
NA	TRBD1	TRBJ1-2	TRBV19	CASSIGGTGTIYGYTF	TGTGCCAGTAGTATAGGCGGGACAGGGACCATCTATGGCTACACCTTC
NA	NA	TRBJ1-2	TRBV7-2	CASSSPQGFGYTF	TGTGCCAGCAGCTCGCCACAGGGATTTGGCTACACCTTC
NA	NA	TRBJ2-7	TRBV7-2	CASSLVEGPYEQYF	TGTGCCAGCAGCTTAGTGGAGGGTCCGTACGAGCAGTACTTC
NA	NA	TRBJ2-4	TRBV5-1	CASTPGAEALKNIQYF	TGCGCCAGCACCCCCGGAGCAGAGGCCCTTAAAAACATTCAGTACTTC
NA	NA	TRBJ2-1	TRBV10-3	CATYPRPGILTYNEQFF	TGTGCCACCTACCCCCGACCCGGGATTTTAACCTACAATGAGCAGTTCTTC
NA	NA	TRBJ2-7	TRBV27	CASSLVGEESYEQYF	TGTGCCAGCAGTTTAGTGGGGGAAGAGTCCTACGAGCAGTACTTC
NA	TRBD1	TRBJ1-2	TRBV7-9	CASSLRQGWGNYGYTF	TGTGCCAGCAGCTTAAGACAGGGCTGGGGAAACTATGGCTACACCTTC
NA	TRBD1	TRBJ1-2	TRBV3-1/TRBV3-2	CASSQDRTGVVGYTF	TGTGCCAGCAGCCAAGATAGGACAGGGGTTGTGGGCTACACCTTC
NA	TRBD1	TRBJ1-4	TRBV5-1	CASSLDGQGTPNEKLFF	TGCGCCAGCAGCTTGGATGGACAGGGGACACCTAATGAAAAACTGTTTTTT
NA	TRBD1	TRBJ2-1	TRBV7-9	CASSLVGKQGVSYNEQFF	TGTGCCAGCAGCTTAGTAGGCAAGCAGGGGGTCTCCTACAATGAGCAGTTCTTC
NA	NA	TRBJ2-3	TRBV18	CASSPPSSPTDTQYF	TGTGCCAGCTCACCACCGTCCAGCCCCACAGATACGCAGTATTTT
NA	TRBD1	TRBJ1-5	TRBV6-2/TRBV6-3	CASSFHRGVNQPQHF	TGTGCCAGCAGTTTCCACAGGGGGGTGAATCAGCCCCAGCATTTT
few	NA	TRBJ1-2	TRBV7-9	CASSLSGDYGYTF	TGTGCCAGCAGCTTGTCGGGGGACTATGGCTACACCTTC
NA	TRBD1	TRBJ2-3	TRBV7-8	CASSLGPGQGPDTQYF	TGTGCCAGCAGCTTAGGACCGGGACAGGGCCCAGATACGCAGTATTTT
NA	NA	TRBJ1-2	TRBV6-1	CASSEGLGWSEGNGYTF	TGTGCCAGCAGTGAAGGGCTCGGTTGGTCGGAGGGGAATGGCTACACCTTC
NA	NA	TRBJ1-1	TRBV19	CASSDRPNTEAFF	TGTGCCAGTTCGGACAGACCGAACACTGAAGCTTTCTTT
NA	TRBD1	TRBJ2-7	TRBV9	CASSLGGQGQTYEQYF	TGTGCCAGCAGCCTTGGAGGACAGGGCCAAACCTACGAGCAGTACTTC